The T cell receptor beta chain described here comes from a study of human T cells and chemical hapten exposure. Across the study: The patients were mostly female; they had alopecia areata, totalis or universalis.

The CDR3 consists of 13 residues. J was trimmed by 4 bases and V by 8 bases; bases with no gene match: 7. The library tagged each cDNA molecule with unique molecular identifiers. TCRdb fed the RACE reads into MiXCR, producing one record per CDR3 protein. The table lists 35,000 to 40,000 distinct CDR3 sequences, less than 15% of them singletons. Specified time point: pre-sensitization, week 0. The treatment was: therapeutic diphenylcyclopropenone sensitization with weekly scalp DPC. Researchers extracted total RNA from unfractionated whole blood. The clonotype originates from a woman aged 35 to 49 with alopecia areata. Some clones in this sample may be carry-over from other donors' samples. The source was whole blood, collected in connection with sensitization to the hapten diphenylcyclopropenone (DPC). The chain recombines TRBV12-3 or TRBV12-4 with TRBJ2-5; 7 bases match TRBD2. This chain's CDR3 is CASSLGGTETQYF. For the CDR3, the DNA is TGTGCCAGCTCCCTGGGAGGGACAGAGACCCAGTACTTC.